The 10 T cell receptor beta chains in this list originate from one sample, sequenced in a study of post-analysis software for immune sequencing data. The antigens for these receptors are not known. General study points: Four or five TRBV segments, TRBV5-6, TRBV5-1 and TRBV20-1 among them, were found more frequent in patients than controls.

The authors incorporated unique molecular identifiers into the TCR beta cDNA libraries. TCRdb reanalysed the PCR reads using MiXCR and keeps one entry per CDR3 protein. The sample contains about 770,000 distinct CDR3 sequences, 46% of which appear only once. The sample consisted of blood. The receptors come from a girl between 5 and 17 years old with multiple sclerosis.

The chain links TRBV5-6 to TRBJ2-5, with D perhaps TRBD1 (6 bases). Germline loops: CDR1 SGHDT, CDR2 YYEEEE. This CDR3 is 16 amino acids long. V gave up 2 bases and J gave up 2 bases, with 16 bases separating them. DNA for the CDR3: TGTGCCAGCAGCTTTCCCCCCTGGACAGTTCAAGAGACCCAGTACTTC. This sequence encodes CASSFPPWTVQETQYF.

The chain combines TRBV7-6 with TRBJ2-5; no reliable D call. The CDR3 totals 11 residues. From germline, CDR1 is SGHVS and CDR2 FNYEAQ. The V and J ends lost 5 bases and 7 bases respectively, with 8 bases between them. The CDR3, as DNA: TGTGCCAGCAGCACCCGTTGGACCCAGTACTTC. This sequence encodes CASSTRWTQYF. The whole variable domain, remainder taken from reference TRBV7-6 and TRBJ2-5, is GAGVSQSPRYKVTKRGQDVALRCDPISGHVSLYWYRQALGQGPEFLTYFNYEAQQDKSGLPNDRFSAERPEGSISTLTIQRTEQRDSAMYRCASSTRWTQYFGPGTRLLVL.

This clonotype was counted once. The chain is built from TRBV7-3 and TRBJ2-1; D is unclear. Trimming took 2 bases from V and 12 from J, leaving 14 bases between them. CDR1 SGHTA and CDR2 FQGTGA come from the germline V gene. The CDR3 runs to 13 residues. CDR3 residues: CASSLLTSSAQFF. DNA of the CDR3: TGTGCCAGCAGCTTACTTACGTCTTCGGCGCAGTTCTTC.

The sample holds a few counts of this clonotype. The genes are TRBV6-5 and TRBJ2-7, with TRBD2 as a possible D gene (6 bases). Germline CDR1 MNHEY, CDR2 SVGAGI. V lost 4 bases and J 0 bases, leaving 16 bases between the germline ends. This CDR3 region has 16 residues. The DNA of the CDR3 is TGTGCCAGCAGTTCTCCCCGCGGCGGGATCTCCTACGAGCAGTACTTC. Translating gives CASSSPRGGISYEQYF.

This clonotype was found a few times. The chain employs TRBV15 and TRBJ2-5, with 9 bases that match TRBD1. The J call is doubtful: the DNA matches TRBJ2-7 better. Per germline, CDR1 LNHNV and CDR2 YYDKDF (reference sequence). The CDR3 consists of 13 residues. This CDR3 reads CATSGTGWDEQYF. DNA of the CDR3: TGTGCCACCAGCGGGACAGGGTGGGACGAGCAGTACTTC.

The chain employs TRBV11-1 and TRBJ2-6, with D perhaps matching TRBD1 (6 bases). Per germline, CDR1 SGHAT and CDR2 FQDESV (reference sequence). V was clipped by 5 bases and J by 0 bases, with 17 bases between them. This CDR3 is 18 amino acids long. The DNA of the CDR3 is TGTGCCAGCAGCCGCCGGGACATAAGTATCTCTGGGGCCAACGTCCTGACTTTC. Residues: CASSRRDISISGANVLTF.

V usage is TRBV7-8 and J usage is TRBJ2-2; the match to TRBD2 covers 10 bases. In germline, CDR1 is SGHVS, CDR2 FQNEAQ. V lost 5 bases, J lost 3 bases, and 9 bases stayed unmatched. The CDR3 loop spans 17 amino acids. This CDR3 is CASSPHRLAGDTGELFF. DNA of the CDR3: TGTGCCAGCAGCCCCCACAGGCTAGCGGGAGACACCGGGGAGCTGTTTTTT.

As regards this clonotype: A clone one base away is much larger, so this may be a read error. The chain joins TRBV28 to TRBJ2-7; 7 bases fit TRBD1. Per the germline V gene, CDR1 is MDHEN and CDR2 is SYDVKM. Unmatched junction bases numbered 6, after V lost 4 bases and J lost 3 bases. There are 14 residues in the CDR3. CDR3 sequence reads: CASSWGTENYEQYF. CDR3 sequence (DNA): TGTGCCAGCAGTTGGGGGACAGAGAACTACGAGCAGTACTTC.

Only a few counts were recorded for this clonotype. The chain has TRBV6-5 and TRBJ2-7; no clear D gene. The V and J ends lost 2 bases and 0 bases respectively, with 8 bases between them. Germline V gene sequence: CDR1 MNHEY, CDR2 SVGAGI. CDR3 length: 14 amino acids. CDR3 sequence: CASSYRPNSYEQYF. CDR3 bases: TGTGCCAGCAGTTACCGGCCAAACTCCTACGAGCAGTACTTC.

This sequence joins TRBV21-1 and TRBJ2-1; TRBD2 is the table's D call, not checked against the DNA. TRBV21-1 is termed a pseudogene. The CDR3 contains 17 residues. The CDR3 is CASSKDEAPGLAGSQFF. The DNA for the CDR3 is TGTGCCAGCAGCAAAGATGAAGCTCCGGGACTAGCGGGGTCTCAGTTCTTC.